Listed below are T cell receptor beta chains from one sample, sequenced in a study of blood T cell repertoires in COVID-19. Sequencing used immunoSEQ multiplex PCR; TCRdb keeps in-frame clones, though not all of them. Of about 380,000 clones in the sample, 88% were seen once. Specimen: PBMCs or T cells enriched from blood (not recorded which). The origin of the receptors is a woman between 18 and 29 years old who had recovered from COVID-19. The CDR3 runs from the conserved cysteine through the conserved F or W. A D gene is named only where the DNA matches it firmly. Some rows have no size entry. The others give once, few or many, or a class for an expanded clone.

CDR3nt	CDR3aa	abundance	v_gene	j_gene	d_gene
TGTGCCAGTAGCCGGGACAGGTCGTACCAAGAGACCCAGTACTTC	CASSRDRSYQETQYF	.	TRBV19	TRBJ2-5	TRBD1
TGTGCCACCAGCCCCCGGGACAGGGATAATTGGGGTGGCTACACCTTC	CATSPRDRDNWGGYTF	.	TRBV15	TRBJ1-2	TRBD1
TGTGCCAGTAGTAGGGAGGCCTCGTATAGCAATCAGCCCCAGCATTTT	CASSREASYSNQPQHF	.	TRBV19	TRBJ1-5	.
TGTGCCACTAGTAGCCTCGGAAACACCATATATTTT	CATSSLGNTIYF	.	TRBV24-1	TRBJ1-3	.
TGTGCCAGTAGTACGGGACAGGGAAGTGGTGAAGCTTTCTTT	CASSTGQGSGEAFF	.	TRBV19	TRBJ1-1	TRBD1
TGTGCCAGCAGCCCCCCACTAGCACCCTCCTACGAGCAGTACTTC	CASSPPLAPSYEQYF	.	TRBV7-8	TRBJ2-7	.
TGTGCCAGCAGTGGGCAGGGCGCCTATGGTTACACCTTC	CASSGQGAYGYTF	.	TRBV9	TRBJ1-2	.
TGTGCCAGCAGCCAAGATAACGGGGGTGGCTACACCTTC	CASSQDNGGGYTF	.	TRBV3-1/TRBV3-2	TRBJ1-2	.
TGTGCCAGCAGCCGAGACGGGGGAAGGGAGACCCAGTACTTC	CASSRDGGRETQYF	.	TRBV5-4	TRBJ2-5	.
TGCAGCATTAGACAGCACCAAGAGACCCAGTACTTC	CSIRQHQETQYF	.	TRBV29-1	TRBJ2-5	.
TGCGCCAGCAGCACCGGGACTAGCTCCTACGAGCAGTACTTC	CASSTGTSSYEQYF	.	TRBV5-1	TRBJ2-7	TRBD2
TGTGCCAGCAGTTTTCTAGACAGGCGAGCTAACTATGGCTACACCTTC	CASSFLDRRANYGYTF	.	TRBV27	TRBJ1-2	.
TGCAGCGTATCGGGACAGGGCCATGGCTACACCTTC	CSVSGQGHGYTF	.	TRBV29-1	TRBJ1-2	TRBD1
TGTGCCAGCAGTGCCTCGACTAGCGGGGGGATAAACATTCAGTACTTC	CASSASTSGGINIQYF	.	TRBV6-1	TRBJ2-4	TRBD2
TGTGCCAGAAGCTTGGGGGGCCAGGGCCCCTACGAGCAGTACTTC	CARSLGGQGPYEQYF	.	TRBV5-3	TRBJ2-7	.
TGTGCCAGCGGAACAGGGGGTAATTCACCCCTCCACTTT	CASGTGGNSPLHF	.	TRBV5-4	TRBJ1-6	TRBD1
TGTGCCATCAGTGAGGTTCGAGGTCAGCCCCAGCATTTT	CAISEVRGQPQHF	.	TRBV10-3	TRBJ1-5	.
TGTGCCAGCAGTTCTACTTCACCCCTCCACTTT	CASSSTSPLHF	once	TRBV12-3/TRBV12-4	TRBJ1-6	.
TGTGCCAGCAATATGGGAGGGATCAGCTCTGGAAACACCATATATTTT	CASNMGGISSGNTIYF	.	TRBV19	TRBJ1-3	.
TGTGCCAGCAGCGTTAGCTCCCGCCCCATCTATAATTCACCCCTCCACTTT	CASSVSSRPIYNSPLHF	.	TRBV9	TRBJ1-6	.
TGTGCCAGCTCACCCCGAGCTCCAGGGGGCGGCACTGAAGCTTTCTTT	CASSPRAPGGGTEAFF	.	TRBV18	TRBJ1-1	TRBD1
TGTGCCTGGAGTGGGGGACAGGGGGCGGAACAGCCCCAGCATTTT	CAWSGGQGAEQPQHF	.	TRBV30	TRBJ1-5	TRBD1
TGTGCCAGCTCACCACCCGGCGGAGAGGGGGGCACAGATACGCAGTATTTT	CASSPPGGEGGTDTQYF	.	TRBV18	TRBJ2-3	.
TGTGCCACCAGCAGAGATTCGAGCGGGGGTCTGGTCGAGCAGTACTTC	CATSRDSSGGLVEQYF	.	TRBV15	TRBJ2-7	TRBD2
TGCGCCAGCAGCCAAGACGCTACTAGCGGCCTCCCGGGGGAGACCCAGTACTTC	CASSQDATSGLPGETQYF	.	TRBV4-1	TRBJ2-5	TRBD2
TGTGCCAGCACTTCGCAGGCGAGTCACACAGATACGCAGTATTTT	CASTSQASHTDTQYF	.	TRBV7-9	TRBJ2-3	.
TGTGCCAGCAGGCCAGCGGGGGGAACCACCGGGGAGCTGTTTTTT	CASRPAGGTTGELFF	.	TRBV2	TRBJ2-2	TRBD2
TGTGCCAGCAGCTATCAGGGGGGCTCTGGAAACACCATATATTTT	CASSYQGGSGNTIYF	.	TRBV5-5	TRBJ1-3	TRBD1
TGTGCCAGCAGTCCCGCCCCTGACAGAAACAATGAGCAGTTCTTC	CASSPAPDRNNEQFF	once	TRBV28	TRBJ2-1	.
TGTGCCAGCAGTTACTCCCGGGGGATTAGGAATACGCAGTATTTT	CASSYSRGIRNTQYF	.	TRBV6-5	TRBJ2-3	.
TGTGCCAGCAGCGTAGGGGGGGGCACCGGGGAGCTGTTTTTT	CASSVGGGTGELFF	few	TRBV9	TRBJ2-2	TRBD2
TGTGCCAGCAGCATCCGACACGGGGGGGCCTACAATGAGCAGTTCTTC	CASSIRHGGAYNEQFF	once	TRBV6-2/TRBV6-3	TRBJ2-1	TRBD2
TGCGCCAGCGGCGGGACAGTGACTAACTATGGCTACACCTTC	CASGGTVTNYGYTF	.	TRBV5-1	TRBJ1-2	TRBD1
TGTGCCAGCAGTCCAAGACAGCCTTCCCGCGGAGCTTTCTTT	CASSPRQPSRGAFF	.	TRBV27	TRBJ1-1	.
TGTGCCACCAGTGATTTCAACAGGGCCCGTTCACCCCTCCACTTT	CATSDFNRARSPLHF	.	TRBV24-1	TRBJ1-6	.
TGTGCCAGCGCCCCCCGCCGTGGCGGGGGGAGCACAGATACGCAGTATTTT	CASAPRRGGGSTDTQYF	.	TRBV7-2	TRBJ2-3	TRBD2
TGTGCCAGCAGTTACGGGGCAGGGGGAGGTGGCTACACCTTC	CASSYGAGGGGYTF	.	TRBV6-6	TRBJ1-2	TRBD1
TGTGCCAGCAGCCAAGACGAAATGCTCGGGGGTGAAGCTTTCTTT	CASSQDEMLGGEAFF	.	TRBV14	TRBJ1-1	.
TGTGCCAGCAGCCTGTCGGGACAGGGGCACTATGGCTACACCTTC	CASSLSGQGHYGYTF	few	TRBV3-1/TRBV3-2	TRBJ1-2	TRBD1
TGTGCCAGCAGCGAGCGGGACCCCCCTAATGAAAAACTGTTTTTT	CASSERDPPNEKLFF	.	TRBV11-1	TRBJ1-4	.
TGTGCCAGCAGCTCCGGACAAACCGTTTTTGGCACCATATATTTT	CASSSGQTVFGTIYF	.	TRBV7-9	TRBJ1-3	.
TGTGCCAGCAGCCTTTTAACTGGCACTGAAGCTTTCTTT	CASSLLTGTEAFF	.	TRBV27	TRBJ1-1	.
TGTGCCAGCAGCCAATTTACCCAGGGAAACTATGGCTACACCTTC	CASSQFTQGNYGYTF	.	TRBV7-9	TRBJ1-2	.
TGTGCCAGCAGTGAAGTATGGGGCAGCAGCAATCAGCCCCAGCATTTT	CASSEVWGSSNQPQHF	.	TRBV6-1	TRBJ1-5	.
TGTGCCAGCAGCTTCTCAAGTTTTATTTCCGGTGAGCAGTTCTTC	CASSFSSFISGEQFF	.	TRBV7-2	TRBJ2-1	.
TGCGCCAGCAGCTTTGGGGCGGGGGCTGAGCAGTTCTTC	CASSFGAGAEQFF	.	TRBV5-1	TRBJ2-1	.
TGTGCCAGCAGCGTTAGCGGGGGGACAGAGTACGAGCAGTACTTC	CASSVSGGTEYEQYF	.	TRBV9	TRBJ2-7	TRBD2
TGTGCCAGCAGCGTAGCGGGGGGGAGTCAGCCCCAGCATTTT	CASSVAGGSQPQHF	.	TRBV9	TRBJ1-5	.
TGTGCCAGCAGTGCGCATCGCGGTGGAGGAGGCTACACCTTC	CASSAHRGGGGYTF	.	TRBV7-2	TRBJ1-2	.
TGCGCCAGCAGCCATCTAACAGCGAACACTGAAGCTTTCTTT	CASSHLTANTEAFF	.	TRBV4-1	TRBJ1-1	.
TGTGCCAGCAGCGACGGACAGCCAAATTCACCCCTCCACTTT	CASSDGQPNSPLHF	.	TRBV7-3	TRBJ1-6	.
TGTGCCAGCAGTAAGCAGGACTCTGGGGCCAACGTCCTGACTTTC	CASSKQDSGANVLTF	.	TRBV25-1	TRBJ2-6	.
TGTGCCACCAGCAGAGACTGGCACGAGCAGTACTTC	CATSRDWHEQYF	.	TRBV15	TRBJ2-7	.